The clone carrying this T cell receptor beta chain was seen only a few times. As yet, its antigen is unknown. The data stem from a study of beta chain features in type 1 diabetes. Study-level points and caveats: Among type 1 diabetes patients, VDJ junctions had fewer insertions and more deletions. PCR might favor shorter templates, equally in patients and controls.

CDR3 length: 15 amino acids. Looked up from germline, CDR1 is MDHEN and CDR2 is SYDVKM. V was pared by 5 bases and J by 1 base, with 7 bases of the junction left unmatched. Isolated RNA was reverse transcribed in full, so expressed TCRB transcripts were sequenced. Some clones are missing from TCRdb's copy, which holds only in-frame ones; the method was immunoSEQ multiplex PCR. The sample has 400,000 to 600,000 clones, approximately 31% seen once; the top ten hold about 0.065%. The chain is built from TRBV28 and TRBJ2-7, with TRBD2 identical over 8 bases. The sequence was obtained from a man between 18 and 35 years old in good health. The specimen was naive CD4+ T cells from blood. CDR3 sequence (DNA): TGTGCCAGCAGTCCCCGGGGGGGACCTTCCTACGAGCAGTACTTC. Translation: CASSPRGGPSYEQYF.